This record looks at one T cell receptor beta chain sequence and its context. In germline, CDR1 is SQVTM, CDR2 ANQGSEA. Between the trimmed V and J ends, which lost 6 bases and 3 bases, there was a span of 14 bases. The length of the CDR3 is 13 residues. This specimen belongs to a study of T cell changes during pregnancy in multiple sclerosis. The protocol was immunoSEQ multiplex PCR, while the TCRdb copy is restricted to in-frame clones and leaves out a portion. The sample consists of 25,000 to 30,000 clones, around 90% of them appearing once. The chain uses TRBV29-1 and TRBJ2-5; possibly TRBD2 for D (6 bases). The sequence came from a female donor in good health, enrolled as a control in a pregnancy study. The material sequenced was CD4+ T cells from peripheral blood mononuclear cells, taken in the first trimester of pregnancy. The CDR3 DNA reads TGCAGCGTCCCGCGGCCGGGGGAAGAGACCCAGTACTTC. It codes for CSVPRPGEETQYF.